The sequence of this T cell receptor beta chain was determined in a study of early T cells in non-severe SARS-CoV-2 infection. Background on the study: The authors sequenced bulk RNA from unsorted whole blood, leaving chains unpaired.

This CDR3 has 13 amino acids. The V gene's germline CDR1 is LGHDT and CDR2 YNNKEL (reference sequence). V was pared by 2 bases and J by 4 bases, with 9 bases between. Study results and caveats: Anti-spike CD8 specificities were favored by VDJdb matching, whose results missed private and CD4 specificities.

Individual cDNA molecules received unique molecular identifiers. Via MiXCR, TCRdb re-called the 5' RACE reads, giving one row per CDR3 protein. This table holds about 130,000 distinct CDR3 sequences, about 15% found once. A note on this clonotype: Its antigen is unknown.

This chain connects TRBV3-1 to TRBJ2-7, with TRBD1 as a possible D gene (5 bases). The sample was whole blood. This TCR derives from an adult who was a healthcare worker with PCR-confirmed SARS-CoV-2 infection or an uninfected control (not recorded which). CDR3 in DNA: TGTGCCAGCAGCCAAAGAAGGGGATACGAGCAGTACTTC. It yields the protein CASSQRRGYEQYF.